This TCR beta chain emerged from a study of blood T cell repertoires in COVID-19 (dated by TCRdb to 2020 to 2021). With respect to the entire study: Samples from collaborators originated in the United States, Italy and Spain and spanned both the acute and convalescent phases of COVID-19. The prospective study material was composed of cDNA or gDNA derived from T cells, B-cell-depleted T cells, or PBMCs. The dataset comprised deeply sampled blood TCRbeta repertoires from subjects exposed to, actively infected with, or recovered from COVID-19. A freely available public database, intended as a resource for researchers studying the immune response to SARS-CoV-2, is where the repertoires were released. The samples were drawn from two sources: the first 160 participants of the ongoing ImmuneRACE study, and 1,254 subjects contributed by 6 global collaborators. A de-identified subject ID, COVID-19 status, age in years and sex were almost always included in the sample metadata. HLA class I and class II types, where available, came from metadata supplied by the sample provider rather than from assay-based typing.

Comments on this clone: Its target antigen remains unknown. Base quality data are lacking; no much larger clone is found one base away.

TCRbeta CDR3 regions were amplified from genomic DNA using the immunoSEQ Assay, a bias-controlled multiplex PCR. Processing in the source paper ran as follows. The number of nucleated cells in each sample was estimated from the amplification of reference gene primers within the assay. Sequence reads were collapsed and filtered to measure the absolute abundance of every unique TCRbeta CDR3 rearrangement. For each sample, productive Simpson clonality was calculated as the square root of Simpson's diversity index over productive rearrangements. This is the immuneACCESS table as TCRdb keeps it, with only in-frame sequences that have V and J called. A part of the clones is gone; compared with another copy, unresolved V genes explain less than half, and the rest is unexplained. D and trimming were read from the DNA, whereas the V and J calls and clone size are those reported in that table. The sample yields 110,000 to 150,000 clones; about 89% were counted once. The ten largest make up about 11% of the sample.

General findings and caveats noted by the study authors: How much clinical and demographic metadata was included differed by source and by participant, and the metadata was provided uncurated.

In the prospective study, participants were roughly 18 to 100 years old, resided in 24 geographic areas of the United States, and were enrolled through a virtual design. To assign participants to cohorts, the prospective study relied on clinical history that participants themselves reported in a screening survey and a study questionnaire. For ImmuneRACE Cohort 3, a participant was defined as recovered based on two consecutive negative NP/OP PCR tests, clearance by a healthcare professional, or resolution of symptoms. Mobile phlebotomists in the prospective study collected whole blood, serum and a nasopharyngeal or oropharyngeal swab from every participant. Prospective study participants could optionally give additional blood draws and questionnaires over a 2-month period. Prospective study blood samples were shipped either frozen or at room temperature before DNA extraction. Its CDR3 holds 15 amino acids, cysteine through phenylalanine. Just CDR3 DNA is preserved here, 45 bases in frame from base 1. CDR1 and CDR2 were assigned from the germline V gene as SGHRS and YFSETQ. Relative to germline, V is 7 bases shorter and J is 1 base shorter, with 16 bases between their ends.

The clonotype comes from a man aged 55 to 70 who had recovered from COVID-19. Recombination joined TRBV5-1 with TRBJ2-3, with TRBD2 perhaps the D gene, on 6 matching bases. What was sequenced was PBMCs or T cells enriched from blood (not recorded which). The DNA is as follows: TGCGCCAGCTCTCGGGGAACGGGAGGCACAGATACGCAGTATTTT. Translated, it gives CASSRGTGGTDTQYF.